The clone carrying this T cell receptor beta chain was picked up a small number of times. The sample is drawn from a study of cytotoxic CD8 clonotypes in ibrutinib-treated CLL. Method: immunoSEQ multiplex PCR; TCRdb's copy keeps in-frame clones and lacks some. Among about 140,000 clones listed, 91% were seen once. Unmatched junction bases numbered 6, after V lost 11 bases and J lost 4 bases. The CDR3 length is 12 residues. CDR1 and CDR2 from the germline V gene are KGHSH and LQKENI. This clonotype originated in a human donor with chronic lymphocytic leukemia. The sequencing here drew on PBMCs, taken after 12 months of ibrutinib treatment. This chain links TRBV18 with TRBJ1-1; 8 bases match TRBD1. The CDR3 DNA is TGTGCCGGCCAAACAGGGGGCACTGAAGCTTTCTTT. Its protein product is CAGQTGGTEAFF. Complete variable domain (other parts from reference TRBV18 and TRBJ1-1): NAGVMQNPRHLVRRRGQEARLRCSPMKGHSHVYWYRQLPEEGLKFMVYLQKENIIDESGMPKERFSAEFPKEGPSILRIQQVVRGDSAAYFCAGQTGGTEAFFGQGTRLTVV.